The 24 T cell receptor beta chains below all came from one sample that was sequenced in a study of cytomegalovirus exposure and HLA in healthy donors. PCR involved 60 Vbeta and 13 Jbeta primers. This table comes from immunoSEQ multiplex PCR, and its TCRdb copy is limited to in-frame clones, with some not included. The table has roughly 120,000 clones, about 68% seen once. The sequencing sample was made of PBMCs. These receptors originate from a woman aged 40-49 years in good health and CMV-seropositive.

The gene calls are TRBV11-2 and TRBJ1-5; TRBD1 might be the D (6 bases). The CDR3 is 15 amino acids. V was clipped by 3 bases and J by 6 bases, with 15 bases between them. Germline V gene lookup returns CDR1 SGHAT and CDR2 FQNNGV. The CDR3 nucleotides are TGTGCCAGCAGCTTGGGCCCCAGGGGCGGTCAGCCCCAGCATTTT. Translated: CASSLGPRGGQPQHF.

V and J are TRBV6-1 and TRBJ2-1, with TRBD2 matching 15 bases. Unmatched junction bases numbered 2, after V lost 4 bases and J lost 7 bases. This CDR3 spans 15 amino acids. CDR1 is MNHNS, CDR2 SASEGT, per germline. CDR3 sequence: CASSAGTSGGNEQFF. CDR3 nucleotides: TGTGCCAGCAGTGCCGGGACTAGCGGGGGGAATGAGCAGTTCTTC.

In this sample, this clone turned up a few times. The CDR3: CASSQEKGGHQPQHF. DNA for the CDR3: TGCGCCAGCAGCCAAGAAAAAGGGGGACATCAGCCCCAGCATTTT. This chain uses TRBV4-3 with TRBJ1-5; a possible D gene is TRBD1 (6 bases). The CDR3 has 15 amino acids. Germline values: CDR1 LGHNA, CDR2 YSLEER. V was pared by 0 bases and J by 5 bases, with 11 bases between.

The chain has TRBV7-8 and TRBJ2-1, with a weak D call TRBD1 (5 bases). The CDR3 loop spans 16 amino acids. CDR1 and CDR2 from the germline V gene are SGHVS and FQNEAQ. The germline V and J ends were trimmed by 4 bases and 4 bases, with 17 bases remaining between them. CDR3 bases: TGTGCCAGCAGCTCGAACAGGAGCCTACCTTACAATGAGCAGTTCTTC. This gives the protein CASSSNRSLPYNEQFF.

This chain connects TRBV29-1 to TRBJ1-2, with D possibly TRBD1 on 5 matching bases. Germline-derived CDR1 and CDR2 are SQVTM and ANQGSEA. This CDR3 comprises 10 residues. V was pared by 3 bases and J by 6 bases, with 5 bases between. This chain's CDR3 is CSVDRDGYTF. The CDR3 DNA is TGCAGCGTTGACAGGGATGGCTACACCTTC.

This sequence joins TRBV28 and TRBJ2-1, with 9 nucleotides matching TRBD1. J lost 6 bases, V lost 5 bases, and 5 bases had no gene match. CDR1 is MDHEN and CDR2 is SYDVKM in the germline V gene. The CDR3 is 14 residues long. The CDR3 here is CASSLTQGANEQFF. The CDR3 DNA is TGTGCCAGCAGTCTAACACAGGGGGCCAATGAGCAGTTCTTC. Full variable domain (remainder filled in from reference TRBV28 and TRBJ2-1): DVKVTQSSRYLVKRTGEKVFLECVQDMDHENMFWYRQDPGLGLRLIYFSYDVKMKEKGDIPEGYSVSREKKERFSLILESASTNQTSMYLCASSLTQGANEQFFGPGTRLTVL.

This chain uses TRBV7-9 with TRBJ2-3, with D possibly being TRBD2 (7 bases). V lost 6 bases, J lost 4 bases, and 17 bases lay in between. Germline CDR1 and CDR2: SEHNR and FQNEAQ (reference sequence). The CDR3 length is 15 residues. The CDR3 region has the DNA TGTGCCAGCAGGGGAGGGCCAGGGGCCGCAGATACGCAGTATTTT. Protein: CASRGGPGAADTQYF.

The rearrangement links TRBV4-1 to TRBJ1-6, with D hard to call. CDR1 MGHRA and CDR2 YSYEKL come from the germline V gene. Deletions cut 3 bases from V and 11 bases from J, with 8 bases between. The CDR3 has 12 residues. This CDR3 reads CASSQGGTPLHF. CDR3 sequence (DNA): TGCGCCAGCAGCCAGGGAGGAACACCCCTCCACTTT.

The rearrangement links TRBV28 to TRBJ2-5, with D tentatively TRBD2 (6 bases). The germline gives CDR1 MDHEN, CDR2 SYDVKM. The CDR3 spans 14 residues. V was trimmed by 8 bases and J by 5 bases, leaving 18 bases between them. CDR3 amino acids: CASSGDPAWETQYF. CDR3 DNA: TGTGCCAGCTCGGGGGACCCTGCCTGGGAGACCCAGTACTTC.

This clone was observed a few times. The chain is built from TRBV7-9 and TRBJ1-2; 11 bases fit TRBD1. Germline V gene data show CDR1 as SEHNR and CDR2 as FQNEAQ (reference sequence). The CDR3 totals 13 residues. V trimming: 1 base; J trimming: 13 bases; junction bases outside the gene matches: 5. The CDR3 coding sequence is TGTGCCAGCAGCTTAGGAGGGACAGGGGGTATCACCTTC. Its translation is CASSLGGTGGITF. The full variable domain, in which reference TRBV7-9 and TRBJ1-2 provide the parts outside the CDR3, is DTGVSQNPRHKITKRGQNVTFRCDPISEHNRLYWYRQTLGQGPEFLTYFQNEAQLEKSRLLSDRFSAERPKGSFSTLEIQRTEQGDSAMYLCASSLGGTGGITFGSGTRLTVV.

This clone was seen a few times. The chain uses TRBV11-2 and TRBJ2-7; D remains ambiguous. CDR1 is SGHAT, CDR2 FQNNGV, per germline. The CDR3 runs to 12 residues. The V end was cut by 1 base, the J end by 3 bases, with 4 bases between. CDR3 loop: CASSLAHYEQYF. The CDR3 DNA reads as TGTGCCAGCAGCTTAGCCCACTACGAGCAGTACTTC.

This chain connects TRBV14 to TRBJ1-1; TRBD1 might be the D (5 bases). Trimming pared 0 bases from V and 4 bases from J, leaving 6 bases between. Germline V gives CDR1 SGHDN, CDR2 FVKESK. This CDR3 comprises 13 residues. CDR3 coding DNA: TGTGCCAGCAGCCAAGACAGGGCCACTGAAGCTTTCTTT. This codes for CASSQDRATEAFF.

This chain joins TRBV27 and TRBJ1-2, with 7 positions matching TRBD1. Germline values: CDR1 MNHEY, CDR2 SMNVEV (reference sequence). The trim removed 4 bases at V and 7 bases at J, leaving 3 bases unmatched. The CDR3 covers 12 residues. The CDR3 DNA follows: TGTGCCAGCAGTTCGACAGGGATTGGCTACACCTTC. This translates into CASSSTGIGYTF.

This clone was picked up a small number of times. The V and J genes are TRBV28 and TRBJ1-5; TRBD1 agrees at 10 bases. The CDR3 spans 15 residues. Losses at the gene ends were 6 bases for V and 7 bases for J; bases not matched to a gene: 9. From germline, CDR1 is MDHEN and CDR2 SYDVKM. Written as DNA, the CDR3 is TGTGCCAGCAGGGTGACAGGGGGCGCATTGCAGCCCCAGCATTTT. This encodes CASRVTGGALQPQHF.

The chain carries TRBV4-3 and TRBJ2-3; TRBD1 aligns across 8 bases. Germline values: CDR1 LGHNA, CDR2 YSLEER. This CDR3 is 14 amino acids long. Trimming took 4 bases from V and 2 from J; bases not matched to a gene: 2. CDR3 sequence: CASSLQGATDTQYF. The CDR3 DNA is TGCGCCAGCAGCCTTCAGGGGGCCACAGATACGCAGTATTTT.

The chain couples TRBV7-3 to TRBJ2-1, with 8 nucleotides matching TRBD2. The CDR3 sequence is 15 residues long. V dropped 5 bases and J dropped 2; count of bases not matched to a gene: 5. The germline gives CDR1 SGHTA, CDR2 FQGTGA. CDR3 in DNA: TGTGCCAGCAGCCTTACTAGCGGAGCCTACAATGAGCAGTTCTTC. Translating it yields CASSLTSGAYNEQFF.

This clone was counted a few times. V is TRBV4-1 and J is TRBJ1-1, with D possibly being TRBD1 (6 bases). Trimming removed 4 bases from V and 0 bases from J, with 18 bases in between. Germline V gene lookup returns CDR1 MGHRA and CDR2 YSYEKL. The CDR3 contains 17 residues. The CDR3 region has the DNA TGCGCCAGCAGCCCGACGGGGGGCGCGGGGATGAACACTGAAGCTTTCTTT. Translated: CASSPTGGAGMNTEAFF.

This sequence joins TRBV7-9 and TRBJ2-4; the D is unclear. CDR3 length equals 16 residues. The V and J ends lost 4 bases and 1 base respectively, with 14 bases between them. CDR1 SEHNR and CDR2 FQNEAQ come from the germline V gene (reference sequence). The CDR3: CASSYAVAGAKNIQYF. The CDR3 nucleotides read TGTGCCAGCAGCTACGCGGTGGCCGGGGCCAAAAACATTCAGTACTTC.

This clone was seen more than once but under ten times. The CDR3 sequence: CASSLAGDWEKLFF. For the CDR3, the DNA is TGTGCCAGCAGCTTGGCAGGGGATTGGGAAAAACTGTTTTTT. The chain employs TRBV5-6 and TRBJ1-4; D might be TRBD1 (6 bases). Germline-derived CDR1 and CDR2 are SGHDT and YYEEEE. The CDR3 length is 14 residues. The ends were cut back, 0 bases at V and 8 bases at J, with 11 bases in the middle.

The rearrangement joins TRBV7-2 to TRBJ2-3, with D possibly matching TRBD2 (6 bases). The CDR3 has 14 residues. The germline V gene has CDR1 SGHTA and CDR2 FQGNSA. V was clipped by 3 bases and J by 2 bases, with 9 bases between them. The CDR3 nucleotides are TGTGCCAGCAGCTTTGCGGGACTCACAGATACGCAGTATTTT. It codes for CASSFAGLTDTQYF.

This clone was found a few times. The gene calls are TRBV5-1 and TRBJ2-3, with a tentative D call TRBD2 (5 bases). From germline, CDR1 is SGHRS and CDR2 YFSETQ. Trimming took 1 base from V and 4 from J, leaving 7 bases between them. The CDR3 contains 13 residues. In nucleotides, the CDR3 is TGCGCCAGCAGCTTGACACTAGCAGATACGCAGTATTTT. Translating it yields CASSLTLADTQYF. The full variable domain, its missing parts supplied by reference TRBV5-1 and TRBJ2-3, is KAGVTQTPRYLIKTRGQQVTLSCSPISGHRSVSWYQQTPGQGLQFLFEYFSETQRNKGNFPGRFSGRQFSNSRSEMNVSTLELGDSALYLCASSLTLADTQYFGPGTRLTVL.

V and J are TRBV14 and TRBJ1-2; D unclear. V dropped 0 bases and J dropped 1 base, with 21 bases sitting between them. This CDR3 is 19 amino acids long. Germline CDR1 reads SGHDN; CDR2 reads FVKESK. The CDR3 region is CASSQDPFMSPGSNYGYTF. The DNA of the CDR3 is TGTGCCAGCAGCCAAGACCCCTTCATGTCGCCGGGGAGTAACTATGGCTACACCTTC.

The chain uses TRBV2 and TRBJ2-3; 7 bases match TRBD1. CDR3 length: 15 amino acids. Losses at the gene ends were 1 base for V and 3 bases for J; bases not matched to a gene: 4. Germline V gives CDR1 SNHLY, CDR2 FYNNEI. CDR3 nucleotides: TGTGCCAGCAGTGAAGGGGACAGAAGAACAGATACGCAGTATTTT. It codes for CASSEGDRRTDTQYF.

By frequency in the sample, this clone is medium-sized. This chain joins TRBV6-5 and TRBJ1-2; D is perhaps TRBD1 (6 bases). The CDR3 sequence is 16 residues long. The germline V gene encodes CDR1 MNHEY and CDR2 SVGAGI. Trimming removed 2 bases from V and 4 bases from J, with 17 bases in between. CDR3 protein: CASSYHGGLDVYGYTF. DNA of the CDR3: TGTGCCAGCAGTTACCACGGGGGGCTTGATGTCTATGGCTACACCTTC.